This T cell receptor beta chain was recorded in a study of CD8+CD57+ T cells in acquired aplastic anemia. Those patients picked for sequencing had displayed CD8+CD57+ cell expansion on flow cytometry. This clonotype was picked up a small number of times. Its antigen is not known. Study-wide points: Overlapping CD8+ CDR3 repertoires of patients and controls contained nearly 30 shared sequences.

Germline CDR1 SGHRS, CDR2 YFSETQ. V shed 1 base, J shed 9 bases, and the junction held 5 bases outside the gene matches. The CDR3 contains 15 residues. CDR3 and TCR beta VDJ profiling relied on genomic DNA as the template. TCRdb re-called the reads with MiXCR, one entry per CDR3 protein. The table records around 500,000 distinct CDR3 sequences, around 30% of them present only once. This chain uses TRBV5-1 with TRBJ2-1, with 12 bases lining up with TRBD1. Sequencing was carried out using sorted CD4+, CD8+, or CD8+CD57+ T cells (not recorded which) from PBMCs. The sequence derives from a human donor with aplastic anemia. As DNA, the CDR3 is TGCGCCAGCAGCTTGCCGGGACAGGGGGCGAGTGAGCAGTTCTTC. It translates to CASSLPGQGASEQFF. Complete variable domain (other parts from reference TRBV5-1 and TRBJ2-1): KAGVTQTPRYLIKTRGQQVTLSCSPISGHRSVSWYQQTPGQGLQFLFEYFSETQRNKGNFPGRFSGRQFSNSRSEMNVSTLELGDSALYLCASSLPGQGASEQFFGPGTRLTVL.